The 8 T cell receptor beta chains in this list originate from one sample, sequenced in a study of blood T cell repertoires in COVID-19 (dated by TCRdb to the early 2020s). Libraries were built with the immunoSEQ multiplex PCR assay. The source is immuneACCESS, and TCRdb retained only in-frame sequences with V and J called. Part of the clones is not carried over; for the studies checked, unresolved V genes explain less than half of this, and the remainder is unexplained. This sample gives about 73,000 clones in total; roughly nine tenths of them show up just once. Approximately 15% of the sample comes from the top ten. The material sequenced was peripheral blood. These receptors all come from an elderly woman with active or convalescent COVID-19.

This sequence joins TRBV19 and TRBJ2-6; 10 bases match TRBD1. The CDR3 is 14 residues long. Germline loops: CDR1 LNHDA, CDR2 SQIVND (reference sequence). Written as DNA, the CDR3 is TGTGGCACGACAGGGGGCGGTGGGGCCAACGTCCTGACTTTC. Protein: CGTTGGGGANVLTF.

The rearrangement joins TRBV18 to TRBJ1-6, with 7 bases matching TRBD1. CDR3 length equals 13 residues. With V trimmed by 3 bases and J by 10 bases, 3 bases remained unmatched. In germline, CDR1 is KGHSH, CDR2 LQKENI. In DNA, the CDR3 is TGTGCCAGCTCACCCGACAGGGACTCACCCCTCCACTTT. It translates to CASSPDRDSPLHF.

The J gene is TRBJ2-2, the V gene TRBV27; D is ambiguous. From germline, CDR1 is MNHEY and CDR2 SMNVEV (reference sequence). The germline V and J ends were trimmed by 2 bases and 0 bases, with 4 bases remaining between them. The CDR3 extends over 14 amino acids. The CDR3 loop is CASSLQSNTGELFF. The CDR3 DNA is TGTGCCAGCAGTTTACAGTCGAACACCGGGGAGCTGTTTTTT.

V usage is TRBV27 and J usage is TRBJ2-5; TRBD2 might be the D (5 bases). The CDR3 runs to 16 residues. Germline loops: CDR1 MNHEY, CDR2 SMNVEV (reference sequence). Trimming removed 0 bases at V and 9 bases at J, with 20 bases between. The CDR3 loop reads CASSLSGTSYPGAQYF. CDR3 nucleotides: TGTGCCAGCAGTTTATCCGGCACTAGTTACCCTGGGGCCCAGTACTTC.

The chain is built from TRBV5-4 and TRBJ1-2; D might be TRBD1 (6 bases). Trimming took off 4 bases at V and 8 bases at J, with 27 bases between the two ends. Germline V gene sequence: CDR1 SGHNT, CDR2 YYREEE (reference sequence). This CDR3 contains 17 residues. In DNA form, the CDR3 reads TGTGCCAGCAGCGCCGCTCAAACAAGGGGGATCCGTGAGGGCTACACCTTC. It encodes CASSAAQTRGIREGYTF. The whole variable domain, filled in from reference TRBV5-4 and TRBJ1-2, reads ETGVTQSPTHLIKTRGQQVTLRCSSQSGHNTVSWYQQALGQGPQFIFQYYREEENGRGNFPPRFSGLQFPNYSSELNVNALELDDSALYLCASSAAQTRGIREGYTFGSGTRLTVV.

This chain connects TRBV9 to TRBJ1-2, with no clear D. The CDR3 has 14 residues. Germline V gene data show CDR1 as SGDLS and CDR2 as YYNGEE. The V gene lost 1 base and the J gene lost 4 bases, with 11 bases spanning the gap. CDR3 DNA sequence: TGTGCCAGCAGCGTAAAGGACTGGGGCTATGGCTACACCTTC. Residues: CASSVKDWGYGYTF.

The chain recombines TRBV7-2 with TRBJ2-1; D may be TRBD2 (6 bases). Germline CDR1 and CDR2: SGHTA and FQGNSA. The V end was cut by 1 base, the J end by 8 bases, with 12 bases between. The CDR3 is made up of 14 amino acids. The CDR3 is CASSLEEGFHEQFF. The DNA of the CDR3 is TGTGCCAGCAGCTTAGAGGAGGGTTTCCATGAGCAGTTCTTC.

This chain uses TRBV5-4 with TRBJ2-7; 8 nucleotides align to TRBD1. The CDR3 covers 16 residues. Trimming took 4 bases from V and 6 from J; bases not matched to a gene: 15. The germline V gene encodes CDR1 SGHNT and CDR2 YYREEE (reference sequence). The DNA of the CDR3 is TGTGCCAGCAGCCGTATTTACGGGAACGGACAGGGCGAGCAGTACTTC. As protein: CASSRIYGNGQGEQYF.